Below are 21 T cell receptor beta chains sequenced from a single sample in a study of shared clonotypes between healthy human individuals. Produced via immunoSEQ multiplex PCR; TCRdb's table is partial and in-frame only. The profile shows about 460,000 clones, roughly three quarters of them singletons. Sequencing was done on a sample of PBMCs. Receptors were obtained from a woman aged 40 to 50 in good health. Some clones in this sample may be carry-over from other donors' samples.

This clone was observed many times. The CDR3 bases are TGTGCCAGCAGCCTCGACAGGGCTCAGCCCCAGCATTTT. As protein: CASSLDRAQPQHF. This rearrangement joins TRBV7-3 to TRBJ1-5; 7 bases map to TRBD1. Germline lookup yields CDR1 SGHTA and CDR2 FQGTGA. Germline trimming cut 5 bases from V and 6 bases from J; bases unmatched to any gene: 4. The CDR3 contains 13 residues.

For this clone: A read error may be the cause here, since a much bigger clone is one base away. The rearrangement links TRBV7-9 to TRBJ2-3; no definite D call. Germline V CDR1 and CDR2: SEHNR, FQNEAQ (reference sequence). V dropped 4 bases and J dropped 1 base, with 3 bases sitting between them. This CDR3 region has 12 residues. In DNA form, the CDR3 reads TGTGCCAGCAGCTGGGGCACAGATACGCAGTATTTT. This codes for CASSWGTDTQYF.

With respect to this clone: A much larger clone lies one base from this, so it may be a read error. The chain uses TRBV7-2 and TRBJ1-2; 7 bases are a match to TRBD1. Germline assignment: CDR1 SGHTA and CDR2 FQGNSA. With V trimmed by 5 bases and J by 7 bases, 13 bases remained unmatched. This CDR3 is built from 15 residues. The CDR3 nucleotides are TGTGCCAGCAGCCCCCGCCAGGGGGATTACTTTGGCTACACCTTC. This codes for CASSPRQGDYFGYTF.

Worth noting for this clone: An end of the junction does not agree with germline; a read error may underlie this. V is TRBV5-1 and J is TRBJ1-1, with D possibly being TRBD1 (6 bases). The CDR3 extends over 15 amino acids. The germline V gene has CDR1 SGHRS and CDR2 YFSETQ. CDR3 sequence (DNA): TGTGCCAGCAGCCCGAGGGGGGATGGAGGCACTGAAGCTTTCTTT. The encoded protein is CASSPRGDGGTEAFF.

V usage is TRBV5-4 and J usage is TRBJ1-5; D is unresolved. The CDR3 has 13 residues. V was clipped by 0 bases and J by 3 bases, with 4 bases between them. Looked up from germline, CDR1 is SGHNT and CDR2 is YYREEE (reference sequence). The CDR3 loop is CASSLGTNQPQHF. The CDR3 bases are TGTGCCAGCAGCTTGGGTACCAATCAGCCCCAGCATTTT.

Of note for this clone: The sample carries other DNA sequences with the same CDR3. V gene TRBV5-1 combines with J gene TRBJ2-5; D is ambiguous. The V end lost 3 bases, the J end lost 5 bases, and 5 bases lay between the germline ends. This CDR3 contains 11 residues. Germline CDR1 reads SGHRS; CDR2 reads YFSETQ. CDR3 nucleotide sequence: TGCGCCAGCAGCTCCGGGGAGACCCAGTACTTC. Protein sequence: CASSSGETQYF.

For this clone: The same CDR3 arises from other DNA sequences in this sample as well. The chain is built from TRBV19 and TRBJ2-7; D may be TRBD1 (6 bases). Germline loops: CDR1 LNHDA, CDR2 SQIVND (reference sequence). CDR3 length: 12 amino acids. Between the trimmed V and J ends, which lost 3 bases and 7 bases, there was a span of 10 bases. In DNA, the CDR3 is TGTGCCAGTAGTATCAGGGGCGGAGAGCAGTACTTC. This gives the protein CASSIRGGEQYF.

In its sample, this clone was seen a few times. The V call is TRBV28, the J call TRBJ2-7, with TRBD1 identical over 7 bases. Germline V lookup: CDR1 MDHEN, CDR2 SYDVKM. This CDR3 has 15 amino acids. With V trimmed by 5 bases and J by 0 bases, 7 bases remained unmatched. The CDR3 DNA reads TGTGCCAGCAGTCCCGGGACAGCCTTCTCCTACGAGCAGTACTTC. As protein: CASSPGTAFSYEQYF.

This clone came up once. The rearrangement uses TRBV27 and TRBJ2-2, with D possibly being TRBD2 (5 bases). The CDR3 has 15 amino acids. The germline gives CDR1 MNHEY, CDR2 SMNVEV (reference sequence). V dropped 6 bases and J dropped 0 bases, with 11 bases sitting between them. CDR3 DNA sequence: TGTGCCAGCAGCAGCGGACTGGCGAACACCGGGGAGCTGTTTTTT. Encoded protein: CASSSGLANTGELFF.

The chain couples TRBV5-5 to TRBJ2-5, with 11 positions matching TRBD2. This CDR3 comprises 17 residues. Unmatched junction bases numbered 10, after V lost 2 bases and J lost 4 bases. Per germline, CDR1 SGHKS and CDR2 YYEKEE (reference sequence). The CDR3 nucleotides read TGTGCCAGCAGCTTAGACCTACTAGCGGGAGAAGGAGAGACCCAGTACTTC. Residues: CASSLDLLAGEGETQYF. The full variable domain, in which reference TRBV5-5 and TRBJ2-5 provide the parts outside the CDR3, is DAGVTQSPTHLIKTRGQQVTLRCSPISGHKSVSWYQQVLGQGPQFIFQYYEKEERGRGNFPDRFSARQFPNYSSELNVNALLLGDSALYLCASSLDLLAGEGETQYFGPGTRLLVL.

Turning to this clone: A far more abundant clone sits one base away, making this likely a read error. The rearrangement joins TRBV9 to TRBJ2-2; D is undetermined. With 1 base removed from V and 6 bases from J, the gap between germline ends came to 4 bases. Germline CDR1 and CDR2: SGDLS and YYNGEE. CDR3 length: 12 residues. CDR3 DNA sequence: TGTGCCAGCAGCGTATGGGCCGGGGAGCTGTTTTTT. This translates into CASSVWAGELFF.

The chain couples TRBV9 to TRBJ2-2; 11 positions match TRBD2. Per the germline V gene, CDR1 is SGDLS and CDR2 is YYNGEE. V dropped 0 bases and J dropped 5; count of bases not matched to a gene: 0. The CDR3 is made up of 15 amino acids. The CDR3 coding sequence is TGTGCCAGCAGCGTAGGGACTAGCGGGACCGGGGAGCTGTTTTTT. Translated: CASSVGTSGTGELFF.

As regards this clone: This may stem from a read error, because a much larger clone lies one nucleotide away. This chain uses TRBV4-3 with TRBJ2-1, with a possible D match to TRBD2 (5 bases). Germline assignment: CDR1 LGHNA and CDR2 YSLEER. Trimming cost V 4 bases and J 4 bases, with 14 bases left between them. The CDR3 is 15 residues long. CDR3 sequence reads: CASSPGKSAYNEQFF. The CDR3 DNA is TGCGCCAGCAGCCCCGGGAAGTCGGCGTACAATGAGCAGTTCTTC.

As concerns this clone: The same CDR3 is also encoded by other DNA sequences in this sample. The chain combines TRBV28 with TRBJ1-5, with D perhaps TRBD1 (5 bases). V was shortened by 2 bases and J by 7 bases, with 12 bases between the two germline ends. The germline V gene has CDR1 MDHEN and CDR2 SYDVKM. This CDR3 is 14 amino acids long. CDR3 nucleotide sequence: TGTGCCAGCAGTTTAGGGAGGGGAAGGCAGCCCCAGCATTTT. Translating it yields CASSLGRGRQPQHF.

Details on this clone: A far larger clone is just one base off, so this is likely a read error. The chain recombines TRBV30 with TRBJ2-2; 9 bases fit TRBD1. The CDR3 extends over 13 amino acids. With V trimmed by 5 bases and J by 6 bases, 4 bases remained unmatched. CDR1 GTSNPN and CDR2 SVGIG come from the germline V gene (reference sequence). CDR3: CAWCGTGSGELFF. CDR3 DNA: TGTGCCTGGTGTGGGACAGGGTCCGGGGAGCTGTTTTTT.

The chain's CDR3 is CASSPNRGPQETQYF. CDR3 DNA: TGTGCCAGCAGTCCGAATCGGGGGCCCCAAGAGACCCAGTACTTC. The V gene is TRBV6-1, the J gene TRBJ2-5, with D perhaps assigned TRBD1 or TRBD2 (6 bases each). Germline values: CDR1 MNHNS, CDR2 SASEGT. This CDR3 spans 15 amino acids. Trimming took off 5 bases at V and 1 base at J, with 14 bases between the two ends.

In this sample, this clone turned up a few times. Given a much more abundant clone one base away, this may be a read error. The V and J genes are TRBV7-2 and TRBJ2-3, with 8 nucleotides matching TRBD2. Trimming cost V 0 bases and J 9 bases; bases outside gene matches: 11. Per germline, CDR1 SGHTA and CDR2 FQGNSA. The CDR3 runs 16 residues. CDR3 DNA sequence: TGTGCCAGCAGCTTAGCAGGGGGTAGCGGGGTGGTGACGCAGTATTTT. Its protein product is CASSLAGGSGVVTQYF.

V is TRBV7-3 and J is TRBJ2-7; no reliable D call. The CDR3 is 14 residues long. The ends were cut back, 8 bases at V and 5 bases at J, with 19 bases in the middle. Looked up from germline, CDR1 is SGHTA and CDR2 is FQGTGA. The CDR3 nucleotides are TGTGCCAGCCCGGTTTTGAAGGCCAAGGACGAGCAGTACTTC. This encodes CASPVLKAKDEQYF.

This clone was counted a few times. This is likely an artifact of a read error, given a far larger clone one base away. Within the sample, other DNA sequences also encode this same CDR3. This sequence joins TRBV7-2 and TRBJ2-2; possibly TRBD1 for D (5 bases). There are 15 residues in the CDR3. Trimming left V 5 bases short and J 6 bases short, with 16 bases between. The V gene's germline CDR1 is SGHTA and CDR2 FQGNSA. The CDR3 spells CASSPRVGGAGELFF. The CDR3 bases are TGTGCCAGCAGCCCCAGGGTAGGCGGCGCCGGGGAGCTGTTTTTT.

The chain carries TRBV4-1 and TRBJ2-5; the D gene could be TRBD1 or TRBD2 (6 bases each). Trimming removed 3 bases at V and 1 base at J, with 15 bases between. CDR3 size: 16 residues. Germline V lookup: CDR1 MGHRA, CDR2 YSYEKL. This chain's CDR3 is CASSQTVGGIQETQYF. The CDR3 nucleotides are TGCGCCAGCAGCCAGACAGTAGGGGGGATCCAAGAGACCCAGTACTTC.

The DNA of the CDR3 is TGTGCCAGCAGCCTCCCGGGAGTCTCGGCCTACGAGCAGTACTTC. As protein: CASSLPGVSAYEQYF. This sequence joins TRBV7-3 and TRBJ2-7, with D perhaps TRBD2 (6 bases). Germline values: CDR1 SGHTA, CDR2 FQGTGA. Trimming cost V 5 bases and J 2 bases, with 16 bases left between them. The CDR3 length is 15 residues.